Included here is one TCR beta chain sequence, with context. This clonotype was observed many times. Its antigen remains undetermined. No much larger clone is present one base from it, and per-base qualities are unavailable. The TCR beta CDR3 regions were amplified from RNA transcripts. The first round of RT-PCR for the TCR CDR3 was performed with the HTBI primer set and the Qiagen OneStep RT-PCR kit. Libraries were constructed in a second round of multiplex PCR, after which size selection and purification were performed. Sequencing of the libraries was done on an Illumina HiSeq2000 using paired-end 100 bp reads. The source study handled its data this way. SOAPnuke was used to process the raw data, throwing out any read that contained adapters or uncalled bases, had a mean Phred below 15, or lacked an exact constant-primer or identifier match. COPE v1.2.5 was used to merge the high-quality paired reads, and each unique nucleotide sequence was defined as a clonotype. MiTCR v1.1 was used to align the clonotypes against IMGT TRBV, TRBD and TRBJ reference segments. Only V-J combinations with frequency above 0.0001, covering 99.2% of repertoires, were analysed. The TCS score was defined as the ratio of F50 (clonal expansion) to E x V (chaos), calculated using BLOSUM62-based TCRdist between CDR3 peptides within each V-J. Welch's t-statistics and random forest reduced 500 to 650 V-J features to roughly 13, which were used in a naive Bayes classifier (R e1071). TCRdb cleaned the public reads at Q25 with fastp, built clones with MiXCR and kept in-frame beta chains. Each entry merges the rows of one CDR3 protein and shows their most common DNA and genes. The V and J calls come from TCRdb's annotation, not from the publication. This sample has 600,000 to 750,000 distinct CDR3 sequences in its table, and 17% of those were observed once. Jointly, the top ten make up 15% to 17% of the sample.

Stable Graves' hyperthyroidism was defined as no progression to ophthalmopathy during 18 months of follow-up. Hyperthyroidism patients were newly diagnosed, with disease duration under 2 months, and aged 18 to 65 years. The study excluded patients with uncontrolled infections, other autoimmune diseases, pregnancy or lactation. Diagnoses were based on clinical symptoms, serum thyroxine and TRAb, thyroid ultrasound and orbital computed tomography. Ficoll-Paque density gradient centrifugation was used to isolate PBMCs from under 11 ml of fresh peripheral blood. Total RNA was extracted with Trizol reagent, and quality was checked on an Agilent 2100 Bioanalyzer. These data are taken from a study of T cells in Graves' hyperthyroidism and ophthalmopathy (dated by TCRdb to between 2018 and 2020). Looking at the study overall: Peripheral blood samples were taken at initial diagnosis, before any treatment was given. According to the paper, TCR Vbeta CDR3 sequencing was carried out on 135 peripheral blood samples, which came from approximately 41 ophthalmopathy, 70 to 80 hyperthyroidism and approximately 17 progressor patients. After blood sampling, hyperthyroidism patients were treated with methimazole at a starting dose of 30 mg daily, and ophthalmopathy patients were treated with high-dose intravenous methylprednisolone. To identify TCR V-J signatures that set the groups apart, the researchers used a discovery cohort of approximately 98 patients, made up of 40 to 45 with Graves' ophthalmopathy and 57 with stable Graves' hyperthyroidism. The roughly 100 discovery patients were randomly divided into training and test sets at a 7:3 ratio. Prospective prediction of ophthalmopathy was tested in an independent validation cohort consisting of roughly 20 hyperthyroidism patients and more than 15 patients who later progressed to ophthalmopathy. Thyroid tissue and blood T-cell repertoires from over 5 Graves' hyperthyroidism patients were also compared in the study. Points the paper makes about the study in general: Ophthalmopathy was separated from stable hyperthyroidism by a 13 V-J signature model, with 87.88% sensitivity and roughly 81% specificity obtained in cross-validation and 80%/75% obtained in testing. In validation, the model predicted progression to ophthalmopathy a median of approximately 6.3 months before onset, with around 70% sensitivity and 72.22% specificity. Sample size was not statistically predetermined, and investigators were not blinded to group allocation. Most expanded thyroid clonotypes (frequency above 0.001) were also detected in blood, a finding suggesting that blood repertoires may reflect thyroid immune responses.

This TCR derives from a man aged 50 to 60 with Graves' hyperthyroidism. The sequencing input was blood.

The nucleotides are TGTGCCAGCGCCCAATCTGAGACCCAGTACTTC. Its coded protein is CASAQSETQYF. The chain links TRBV28 with TRBJ2-5; too little of a D gene remains to name it. V drops 8 bases and J drops 5 bases, leaving 9 bases in between. The germline V gene supplies CDR1 MDHEN and CDR2 SYDVKM. The CDR3 spans 11 residues, from the cysteine through the phenylalanine. Kept here is only the CDR3 DNA, which spans 33 bases and is read in frame from base 1.